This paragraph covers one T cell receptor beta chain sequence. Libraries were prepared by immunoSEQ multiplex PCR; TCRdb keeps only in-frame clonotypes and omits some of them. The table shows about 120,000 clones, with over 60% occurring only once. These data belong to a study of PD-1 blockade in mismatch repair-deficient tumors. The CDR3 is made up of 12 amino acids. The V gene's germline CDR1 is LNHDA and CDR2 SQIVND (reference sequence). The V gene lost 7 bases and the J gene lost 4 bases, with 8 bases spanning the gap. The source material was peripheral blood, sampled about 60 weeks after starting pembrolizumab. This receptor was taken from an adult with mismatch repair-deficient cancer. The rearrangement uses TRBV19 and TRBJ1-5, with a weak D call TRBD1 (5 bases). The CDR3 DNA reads TGTGCCAGTAACTGGGGGAATCAGCCCCAGCATTTT. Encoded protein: CASNWGNQPQHF.